Below, 26 T cell receptor beta chains from the same sample are listed, as sequenced in a study of control samples from healthy donors and cancer patients. TCRdb's table, derived via immunoSEQ multiplex PCR, lists solely in-frame clones and lacks some. The data contain about 100,000 clones, over 90% of them seen just once; the ten biggest clones take up about 7.3%. Sequencing was done on a sample of blood. These receptors originate from a man between 18 and 35 years old in good health.

The J gene is TRBJ2-1, the V gene TRBV30; tentatively, D is TRBD2 (6 bases). The length of the CDR3 is 15 residues. Trimming stripped 4 bases from V and 4 bases from J, with 17 bases between. Germline CDR1 and CDR2: GTSNPN and SVGIG (reference sequence). The CDR3 loop reads CAWIGTPITYNEQFF. CDR3 sequence (DNA): TGTGCCTGGATAGGGACTCCCATTACTTACAATGAGCAGTTCTTC. Full variable domain (missing parts from reference TRBV30 and TRBJ2-1): SQTIHQWPATLVQPVGSPLSLECTVEGTSNPNLYWYRQAAGRGLQLLFYSVGIGQISSEVPQNLSASRPQDRQFILSSKKLLLSDSGFYLCAWIGTPITYNEQFFGPGTRLTVL.

V and J are TRBV9 and TRBJ2-7; TRBD2 agrees at 7 bases. This CDR3 contains 13 residues. CDR1 and CDR2 from the germline V gene are SGDLS and YYNGEE. The V and J ends lost 4 bases and 8 bases, in that order; junction bases with no gene match: 9. CDR3 residues: CASSPGLGHKQYF. The DNA of the CDR3 is TGTGCCAGCAGCCCCGGACTAGGCCACAAGCAGTACTTC.

V and J are TRBV6-1 and TRBJ1-1; D gene ambiguous. CDR3 length equals 15 residues. Germline CDR1 and CDR2: MNHNS and SASEGT. The ends were cut back, 0 bases at V and 5 bases at J, with 13 bases in the middle. The CDR3: CASSEATAPWTEAFF. The DNA for the CDR3 is TGTGCCAGCAGTGAAGCGACGGCTCCCTGGACTGAAGCTTTCTTT.

V and J are TRBV29-1 and TRBJ1-4, with D maybe TRBD1 (6 bases). Germline V gives CDR1 SQVTM, CDR2 ANQGSEA. CDR3 size: 13 residues. V lost 4 bases and J lost 4, with 10 bases in between. The CDR3 DNA reads TGCAGCGTTGGAGGGGGTGATAATGAAAAACTGTTTTTT. It specifies CSVGGGDNEKLFF.

This rearrangement joins TRBV30 to TRBJ1-3; D not certain. The length of the CDR3 is 12 residues. Germline values: CDR1 GTSNPN, CDR2 SVGIG (reference sequence). Trimming removed 2 bases at V and 2 bases at J, with 4 bases between. As DNA, the CDR3 is TGTGCCTGGAGTCTGACTGGAAACACCATATATTTT. It specifies CAWSLTGNTIYF.

Turning to this clone: Sequence at one end of the junction differs from germline and may be a read error. This chain links TRBV7-7 with TRBJ2-1; 8 bases map to TRBD1. This CDR3 comprises 16 residues. Germline V gene data show CDR1 as SSHAT and CDR2 as FNYEAQ (reference sequence). CDR3 bases: TGTGCTAGCAGCTTGAATGCAGGGGGCTTCGACAATGAGCAGTTCTTC. This translates into CASSLNAGGFDNEQFF.

This rearrangement joins TRBV7-9 to TRBJ2-7; D is possibly TRBD2 (6 bases). Germline lookup yields CDR1 SEHNR and CDR2 FQNEAQ (reference sequence). V lost 3 bases and J lost 0, with 12 bases in between. The CDR3 length is 15 residues. CDR3 sequence (DNA): TGTGCCAGCAGCTTGGGACTTTCCCTCTCCTACGAGCAGTACTTC. Its protein product is CASSLGLSLSYEQYF.

This sequence joins TRBV30 and TRBJ2-7, with a tentative D call TRBD1 (5 bases). The CDR3 sequence is 14 residues long. V was clipped by 4 bases and J by 0 bases, with 13 bases between them. CDR1 GTSNPN and CDR2 SVGIG come from the germline V gene (reference sequence). CDR3 protein: CAWKGQAFSYEQYF. The DNA for the CDR3 is TGTGCCTGGAAGGGGCAAGCCTTCTCCTACGAGCAGTACTTC.

This chain uses TRBV10-2 with TRBJ1-2; unclear D gene. The CDR3 has 14 residues. V was shortened by 3 bases and J by 2 bases, with 10 bases between the two germline ends. Germline V gene data show CDR1 as WSHSY and CDR2 as SAAADI. CDR3 bases: TGCGCCAGCAGTGATCCAGACCTCAACTATGGCTACACCTTC. This gives the protein CASSDPDLNYGYTF.

The rearrangement joins TRBV7-3 to TRBJ1-2; no reliable D call. Trimming left V 2 bases short and J 8 bases short, with 12 bases between. The CDR3 has 13 residues. The germline CDR1 and CDR2 sequences are SGHTA and FQGTGA. The CDR3: CASSLGQVDGYTF. DNA of the CDR3: TGTGCCAGCAGCTTAGGGCAGGTAGACGGCTACACCTTC.

This clone occurred once. The chain employs TRBV3-1 (or the pseudogene TRBV3-2) and TRBJ2-7; 11 positions match TRBD2. Trimming at V came to 2 bases and at J to 6 bases, leaving 6 bases not matched to a gene. The CDR3 runs 15 residues. The germline V gene has CDR1 LGHDT and CDR2 YNNKEL (reference sequence). CDR3 sequence: CASSQPSGGHLEQYF. Here the CDR3 DNA reads TGTGCCAGCAGCCAACCTAGCGGGGGGCATCTCGAGCAGTACTTC.

J is TRBJ1-5 and V is TRBV5-6, with D hard to call. Germline CDR1 reads SGHDT; CDR2 reads YYEEEE. The V and J ends lost 1 base and 7 bases respectively, with 15 bases between them. The CDR3 loop spans 15 amino acids. The CDR3 DNA sequence: TGTGCCAGCAGCTTGAGGTGGGTTTTAGGACAGCCCCAGCATTTT. It yields the protein CASSLRWVLGQPQHF.

The CDR3 nucleotides read TGTGCCAGCAGCCAAGATTTGGCGGCAGACTACGAGCAGTACTTC. This translates into CASSQDLAADYEQYF. V and J are TRBV3-1 (or the pseudogene TRBV3-2) and TRBJ2-7; D not resolved. CDR1 LGHDT and CDR2 YNNKEL come from the germline V gene (reference sequence). V was shortened by 0 bases and J by 3 bases, with 12 bases between the two germline ends. The CDR3 runs to 15 residues.

The chain recombines TRBV4-2 with TRBJ2-7, with 11 bases aligning to TRBD1. From germline, CDR1 is LGHNA and CDR2 YNFKEQ. V was clipped by 0 bases and J by 3 bases; unmatched bases: 1. There are 15 residues in the CDR3. The DNA of the CDR3 is TGTGCCAGCAGCCAAGAGGGGACAGGGGGCTACGAGCAGTACTTC. This encodes CASSQEGTGGYEQYF.

Only one count was recorded for this clone. The V call is TRBV14, the J call TRBJ1-2; D not certain. The CDR3 runs 12 residues. V lost 1 base, J lost 7 bases, and 7 bases lay in between. The germline gives CDR1 SGHDN, CDR2 FVKESK. In nucleotides, the CDR3 is TGTGCCAGCAGCCAAGGAAGCGTTGGCTACACCTTC. This codes for CASSQGSVGYTF.

The rearrangement joins TRBV5-1 to TRBJ1-5, with unresolved D. This CDR3 is 13 amino acids long. The V gene lost 7 bases and the J gene lost 6 bases, with 14 bases spanning the gap. CDR1 is SGHRS and CDR2 is YFSETQ in the germline V gene. The CDR3 protein is CASSLGGSQPQHF. The CDR3 DNA sequence: TGCGCCAGCTCCCTCGGCGGGAGTCAGCCCCAGCATTTT. Combining the CDR3 with reference TRBV5-1 and TRBJ1-5 gives the whole variable domain KAGVTQTPRYLIKTRGQQVTLSCSPISGHRSVSWYQQTPGQGLQFLFEYFSETQRNKGNFPGRFSGRQFSNSRSEMNVSTLELGDSALYLCASSLGGSQPQHFGDGTRLSIL.

V gene TRBV5-1 combines with J gene TRBJ1-2; 9 bases are a match to TRBD1. Per germline, CDR1 SGHRS and CDR2 YFSETQ. The ends lost 0 bases at V and 2 bases at J; junction bases unmatched: 2. This CDR3 contains 15 residues. CDR3 region: CASSLATGGNYGYTF. The CDR3 DNA reads TGCGCCAGCAGCTTGGCGACAGGGGGAAACTATGGCTACACCTTC. The variable domain in full, with the rest retrieved from reference TRBV5-1 and TRBJ1-2, is KAGVTQTPRYLIKTRGQQVTLSCSPISGHRSVSWYQQTPGQGLQFLFEYFSETQRNKGNFPGRFSGRQFSNSRSEMNVSTLELGDSALYLCASSLATGGNYGYTFGSGTRLTVV.

V is TRBV5-1 and J is TRBJ2-7; no firm D call. This CDR3 contains 14 residues. The V gene lost 0 bases and the J gene lost 3 bases, with 10 bases spanning the gap. Germline V lookup: CDR1 SGHRS, CDR2 YFSETQ. The CDR3 DNA sequence: TGCGCCAGCAGCTTGGCGGCTACTCACTACGAGCAGTACTTC. Its translation: CASSLAATHYEQYF.

The chain carries TRBV5-6 and TRBJ1-1; 7 nucleotides match TRBD1. The CDR3 has 12 residues. From germline, CDR1 is SGHDT and CDR2 YYEEEE. Losses at the gene ends were 5 bases for V and 8 bases for J; bases not matched to a gene: 6. The CDR3 coding sequence is TGTGCCAGCAGGGCTACAGGGGCCGAAGCTTTCTTT. Residues: CASRATGAEAFF.

This chain joins TRBV5-6 and TRBJ2-5; 7 nucleotides align to TRBD2. In germline, CDR1 is SGHDT, CDR2 YYEEEE. The ends lost 4 bases at V and 2 bases at J; junction bases unmatched: 8. There are 15 residues in the CDR3. The CDR3 DNA reads TGTGCCAGCAGCGAGACACTAGCGCTGCAAGAGACCCAGTACTTC. Its protein product is CASSETLALQETQYF. Using reference TRBV5-6 and TRBJ2-5 for the parts outside the CDR3, the full variable domain is DAGVTQSPTHLIKTRGQQVTLRCSPKSGHDTVSWYQQALGQGPQFIFQYYEEEERQRGNFPDRFSGHQFPNYSSELNVNALLLGDSALYLCASSETLALQETQYFGPGTRLLVL.

The chain carries TRBV4-3 and TRBJ2-2, with TRBD2 as a possible D gene (6 bases). The CDR3 totals 20 residues. The V end lost 0 bases, the J end lost 4 bases, and 24 bases lay between the germline ends. CDR1 is LGHNA, CDR2 YSLEER, per germline. The CDR3 sequence: CASSQDGDLGLRDFTGELFF. The CDR3, as DNA: TGCGCCAGCAGCCAAGATGGCGATCTCGGACTTAGGGACTTCACCGGGGAGCTGTTTTTT.

The chain couples TRBV18 to TRBJ2-1; 8 bases align to TRBD2. The J segment lost 4 bases and the V segment lost 1 base, leaving 6 bases of the junction unmatched. This CDR3 region has 16 residues. The germline V gene has CDR1 KGHSH and CDR2 LQKENI. CDR3 amino acids: CASSPLPGGGYNEQFF. The CDR3 bases are TGTGCCAGCTCACCACTTCCGGGAGGGGGGTACAATGAGCAGTTCTTC.

This rearrangement joins TRBV2 to TRBJ2-6; D is unresolved. The CDR3 spans 16 residues. The V end was cut by 3 bases, the J end by 0 bases, with 9 bases between. CDR1 and CDR2 (germline): SNHLY, FYNNEI. The chain's CDR3 is CASSDPVFSGANVLTF. DNA of the CDR3: TGTGCCAGCAGTGACCCAGTGTTCTCTGGGGCCAACGTCCTGACTTTC. The complete variable domain, with remaining parts taken from reference TRBV2 and TRBJ2-6, reads EPEVTQTPSHQVTQMGQEVILRCVPISNHLYFYWYRQILGQKVEFLVSFYNNEISEKSEIFDDQFSVERPDGSNFTLKIRSTKLEDSAMYFCASSDPVFSGANVLTFGAGSRLTVL.

The chain uses TRBV10-1 and TRBJ1-2, with a tentative D call TRBD1 (5 bases). The CDR3 has 13 amino acids. The V gene lost 7 bases and the J gene lost 3 bases, with 12 bases spanning the gap. The germline gives CDR1 WNHNN, CDR2 SYGVQD (reference sequence). The CDR3 sequence: CASTKRGYYGYTF. The CDR3 nucleotides are TGCGCCAGCACAAAGAGGGGCTACTATGGCTACACCTTC.

CDR3 region: CASSYGASNQPQHF. In DNA, the CDR3 is TGTGCCAGCAGTTATGGGGCCAGCAATCAGCCCCAGCATTTT. V and J are TRBV6-2 or TRBV6-3 and TRBJ1-5; weak D call: TRBD1 (5 bases). Germline V CDR1 and CDR2: MNHEY, SVGEGT. This CDR3 is built from 14 residues. V gave up 3 bases and J gave up 1 base, with 7 bases separating them.

The chain carries TRBV14 and TRBJ2-7; weak D call: TRBD1 (6 bases). Germline CDR1 and CDR2: SGHDN and FVKESK. Trimming left V 0 bases short and J 3 bases short, with 15 bases between. CDR3 size: 16 residues. In nucleotides, the CDR3 is TGTGCCAGCAGCCAAGATATCGCAGGGGACCTCTACGAGCAGTACTTC. Its translation is CASSQDIAGDLYEQYF.